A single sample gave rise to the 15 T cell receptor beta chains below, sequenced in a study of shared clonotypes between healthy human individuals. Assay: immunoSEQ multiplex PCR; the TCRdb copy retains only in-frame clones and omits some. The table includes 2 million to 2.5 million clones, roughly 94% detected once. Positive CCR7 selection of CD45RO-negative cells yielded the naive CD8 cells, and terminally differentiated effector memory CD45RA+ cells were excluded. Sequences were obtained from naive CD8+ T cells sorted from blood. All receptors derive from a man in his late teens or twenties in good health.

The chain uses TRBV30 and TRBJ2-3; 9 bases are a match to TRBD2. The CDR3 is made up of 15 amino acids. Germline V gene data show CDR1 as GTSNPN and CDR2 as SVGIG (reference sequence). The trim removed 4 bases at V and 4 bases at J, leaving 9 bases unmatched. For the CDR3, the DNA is TGTGCCTGGACCATATCTAGCGGGGATGCAGATACGCAGTATTTT. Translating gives CAWTISSGDADTQYF.

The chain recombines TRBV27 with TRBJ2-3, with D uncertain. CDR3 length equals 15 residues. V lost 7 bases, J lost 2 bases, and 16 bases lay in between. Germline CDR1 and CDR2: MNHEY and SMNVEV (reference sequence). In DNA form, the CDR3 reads TGTGCCAGCAATCCGACTGAGAGCCCCACAGATACGCAGTATTTT. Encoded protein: CASNPTESPTDTQYF.

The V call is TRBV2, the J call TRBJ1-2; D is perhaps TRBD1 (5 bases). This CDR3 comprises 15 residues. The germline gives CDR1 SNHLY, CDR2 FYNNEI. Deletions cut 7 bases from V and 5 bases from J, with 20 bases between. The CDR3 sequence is CASIGDSYLSYGYTF. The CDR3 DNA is TGTGCCAGCATCGGGGACTCCTACCTCTCGTATGGCTACACCTTC.

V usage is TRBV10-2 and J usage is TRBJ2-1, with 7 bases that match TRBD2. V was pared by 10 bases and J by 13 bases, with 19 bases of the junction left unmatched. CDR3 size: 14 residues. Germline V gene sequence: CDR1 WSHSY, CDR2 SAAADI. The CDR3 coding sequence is TGCGCCACCCATTTAGCGGGTGTAGCCAAGGGTCAGTTCTTC. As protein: CATHLAGVAKGQFF.

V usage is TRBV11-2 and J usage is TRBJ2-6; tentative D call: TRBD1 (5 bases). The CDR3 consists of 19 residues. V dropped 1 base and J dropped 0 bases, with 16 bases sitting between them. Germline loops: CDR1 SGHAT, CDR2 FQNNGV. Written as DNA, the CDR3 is TGTGCCAGCAGCTTAGTACCAGGGAATATGGACTCTGGGGCCAACGTCCTGACTTTC. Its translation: CASSLVPGNMDSGANVLTF.

CDR3 sequence reads: CASSSTLSGGTNTGELFF. CDR3 DNA sequence: TGTGCCAGCAGCTCTACTCTTAGCGGGGGAACGAACACCGGGGAGCTGTTTTTT. V usage is TRBV7-8 and J usage is TRBJ2-2; 9 positions match TRBD2. Germline assignment: CDR1 SGHVS and CDR2 FQNEAQ. V gave up 4 bases and J gave up 0 bases; unmatched junction bases: 9. The CDR3 sequence is 18 residues long.

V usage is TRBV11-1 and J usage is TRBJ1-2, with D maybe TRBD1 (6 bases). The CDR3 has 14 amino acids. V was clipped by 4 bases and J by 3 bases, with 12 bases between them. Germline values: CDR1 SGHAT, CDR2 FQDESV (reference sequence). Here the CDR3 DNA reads TGTGCCAGCAGCTCCTCCGAGGGGGACTATGGCTACACCTTC. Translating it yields CASSSSEGDYGYTF.

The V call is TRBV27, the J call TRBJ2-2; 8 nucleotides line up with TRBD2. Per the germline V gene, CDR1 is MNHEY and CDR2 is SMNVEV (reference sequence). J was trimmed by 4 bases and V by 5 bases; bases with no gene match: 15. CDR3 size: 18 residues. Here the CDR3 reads CASSLTTKSGRSTGELFF. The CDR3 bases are TGTGCCAGCAGTCTAACTACTAAAAGCGGGAGATCCACCGGGGAGCTGTTTTTT.

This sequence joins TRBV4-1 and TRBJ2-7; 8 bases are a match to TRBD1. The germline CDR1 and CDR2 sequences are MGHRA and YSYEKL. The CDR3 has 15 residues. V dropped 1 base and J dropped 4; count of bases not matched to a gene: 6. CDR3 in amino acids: CASSQAVRTGYEQYF. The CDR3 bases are TGCGCCAGCAGCCAAGCTGTCAGGACAGGGTACGAGCAGTACTTC.

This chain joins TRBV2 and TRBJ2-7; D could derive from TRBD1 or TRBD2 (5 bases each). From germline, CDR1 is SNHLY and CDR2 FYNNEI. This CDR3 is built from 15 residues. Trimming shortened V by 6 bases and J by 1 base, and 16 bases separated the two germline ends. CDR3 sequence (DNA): TGTGCCAGCAGGCTATTCCGGGACGGATCCTACGAGCAGTACTTC. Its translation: CASRLFRDGSYEQYF.

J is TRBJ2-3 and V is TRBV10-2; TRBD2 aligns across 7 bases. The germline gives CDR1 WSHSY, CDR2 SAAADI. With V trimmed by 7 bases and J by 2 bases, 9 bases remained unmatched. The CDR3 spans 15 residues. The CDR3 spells CASTITGGLTDTQYF. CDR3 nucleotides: TGCGCCAGCACAATTACGGGAGGCCTCACAGATACGCAGTATTTT.

CDR3 in amino acids: CASGPAGSYSYEQYF. As DNA, the CDR3 is TGTGCCAGCGGTCCCGCCGGGTCCTACTCCTACGAGCAGTACTTC. The V and J genes are TRBV5-6 and TRBJ2-7; unclear D gene. Germline V CDR1 and CDR2: SGHDT, YYEEEE. The CDR3 covers 15 residues. V shed 7 bases and J shed 0 bases, with 17 bases lying between them.

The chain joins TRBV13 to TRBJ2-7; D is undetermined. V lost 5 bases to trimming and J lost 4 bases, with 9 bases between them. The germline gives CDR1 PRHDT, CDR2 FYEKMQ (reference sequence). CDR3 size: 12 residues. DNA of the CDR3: TGTGCCAGCAGCGAATCAATGTACGAGCAGTACTTC. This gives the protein CASSESMYEQYF.

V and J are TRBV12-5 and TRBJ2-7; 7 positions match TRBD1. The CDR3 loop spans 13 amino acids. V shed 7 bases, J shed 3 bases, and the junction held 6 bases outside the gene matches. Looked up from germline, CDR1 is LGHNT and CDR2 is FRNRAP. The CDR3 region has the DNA TGTGCTAGTGCCAGGGACAGCTACTACGAGCAGTACTTC. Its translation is CASARDSYYEQYF.

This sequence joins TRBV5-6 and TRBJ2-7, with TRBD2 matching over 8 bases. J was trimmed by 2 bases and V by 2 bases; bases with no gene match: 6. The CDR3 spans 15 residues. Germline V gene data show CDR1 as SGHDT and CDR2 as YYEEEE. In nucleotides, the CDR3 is TGTGCCAGCAGCTTCGGGGGGGCGGTGCCCTACGAGCAGTACTTC. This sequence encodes CASSFGGAVPYEQYF.